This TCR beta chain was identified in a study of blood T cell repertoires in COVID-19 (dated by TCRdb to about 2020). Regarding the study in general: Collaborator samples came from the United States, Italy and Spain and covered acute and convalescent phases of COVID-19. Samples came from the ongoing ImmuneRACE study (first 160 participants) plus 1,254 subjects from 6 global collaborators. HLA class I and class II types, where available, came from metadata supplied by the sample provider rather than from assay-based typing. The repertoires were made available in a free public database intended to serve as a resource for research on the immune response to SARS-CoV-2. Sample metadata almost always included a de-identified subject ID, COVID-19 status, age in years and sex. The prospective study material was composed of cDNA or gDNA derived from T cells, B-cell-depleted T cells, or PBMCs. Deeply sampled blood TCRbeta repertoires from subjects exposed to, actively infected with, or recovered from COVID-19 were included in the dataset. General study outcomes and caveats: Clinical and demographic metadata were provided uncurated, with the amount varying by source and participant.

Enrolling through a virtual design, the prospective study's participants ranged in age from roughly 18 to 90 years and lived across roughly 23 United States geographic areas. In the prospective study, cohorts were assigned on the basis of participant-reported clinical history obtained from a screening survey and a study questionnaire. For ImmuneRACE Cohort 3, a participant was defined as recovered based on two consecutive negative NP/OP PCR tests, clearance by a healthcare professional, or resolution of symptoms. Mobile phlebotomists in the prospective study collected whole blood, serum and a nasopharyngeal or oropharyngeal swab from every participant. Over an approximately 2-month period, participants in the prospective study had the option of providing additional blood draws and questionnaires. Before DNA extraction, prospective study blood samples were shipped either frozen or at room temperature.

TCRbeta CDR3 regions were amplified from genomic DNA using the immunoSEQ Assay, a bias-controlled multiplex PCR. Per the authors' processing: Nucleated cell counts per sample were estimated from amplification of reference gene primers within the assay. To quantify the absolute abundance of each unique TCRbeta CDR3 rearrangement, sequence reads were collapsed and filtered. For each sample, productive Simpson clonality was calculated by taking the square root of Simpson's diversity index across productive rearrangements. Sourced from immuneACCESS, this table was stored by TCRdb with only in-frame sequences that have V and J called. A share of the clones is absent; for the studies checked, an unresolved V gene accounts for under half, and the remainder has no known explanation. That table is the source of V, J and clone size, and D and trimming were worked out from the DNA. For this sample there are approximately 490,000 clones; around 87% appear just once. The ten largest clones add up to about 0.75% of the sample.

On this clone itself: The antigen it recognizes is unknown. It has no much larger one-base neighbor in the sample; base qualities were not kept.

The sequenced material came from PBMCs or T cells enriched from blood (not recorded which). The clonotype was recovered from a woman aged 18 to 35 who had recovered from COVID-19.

The nucleotide sequence is TGCGCCAGCAGTGAGGGGGGGGCAGAGAACACTGAAGCTTTCTTT. It codes for CASSEGGAENTEAFF. The sequence is built from TRBV10-1 and TRBJ1-1; D gene: possibly TRBD1, on 6 matching bases. Including the terminal cysteine and phenylalanine, the CDR3 comprises 15 residues. The entry retains the CDR3 DNA only, 45 bases that are in frame from base 1. The V end loses 2 bases and the J end loses 1 base, and a stretch of 11 bases separates them. Via the germline V gene (reference sequence), CDR1 is WNHNN and CDR2 SYGVQD.